These 14 T cell receptor beta chains originate from one sample sequenced in a study of blood T cell repertoires in COVID-19. TCRdb's table, derived via immunoSEQ multiplex PCR, lists solely in-frame clones and lacks some. Of 70,000 to 90,000 clones listed, approximately 85% are singletons. Sequenced material: peripheral blood. Receptors originate from a man in his forties or fifties with COVID-19, enrolled during active disease.

This clone occurred a few times. The J gene is TRBJ2-7, the V gene TRBV6-6, with a weak D call TRBD1 (6 bases). V was pared by 2 bases and J by 3 bases, with 14 bases between. The CDR3 length is 15 residues. Germline V gene lookup returns CDR1 MNHNY and CDR2 SVGAGI (reference sequence). CDR3 loop: CASSYRVGGIYEQYF. The CDR3 DNA follows: TGTGCCAGCAGTTACAGGGTAGGGGGAATCTACGAGCAGTACTTC.

The chain recombines TRBV6-5 with TRBJ1-5, with 10 bases lining up with TRBD1. Germline V CDR1 and CDR2: MNHEY, SVGAGI. Trimming took 5 bases from V and 4 from J; bases not matched to a gene: 5. The CDR3 loop spans 15 amino acids. The CDR3 region has the DNA TGTGCCAGCAGTCGGAGGACAGGGGGGAATCAGCCCCAGCATTTT. Protein sequence: CASSRRTGGNQPQHF.

This chain uses TRBV24-1 with TRBJ1-2; 8 positions match TRBD1. There are 12 residues in the CDR3. The germline CDR1 and CDR2 sequences are KGHDR and SFDVKD. The V gene end was trimmed by 10 bases and the J gene end by 7 bases; junction bases not matched to a gene: 7. The DNA of the CDR3 is TGTGCCACGGGGACAGGAGCGGGTGGCTACACCTTC. It encodes CATGTGAGGYTF.

This clone was picked up a small number of times. This rearrangement joins TRBV4-1 to TRBJ1-1; 7 bases are a match to TRBD1. V lost 1 base and J lost 1; bases outside the gene matches: 6. Per the germline V gene, CDR1 is MGHRA and CDR2 is YSYEKL. This CDR3 contains 16 residues. The DNA for the CDR3 is TGCGCCAGCAGCCAAGTTACAGGGGAAACGAACACTGAAGCTTTCTTT. Residues: CASSQVTGETNTEAFF.

The chain carries TRBV2 and TRBJ2-3; D might be TRBD2 (5 bases). The ends were cut back, 8 bases at V and 2 bases at J, with 14 bases in the middle. Germline V lookup: CDR1 SNHLY, CDR2 FYNNEI. This CDR3 is 14 amino acids long. The CDR3 region has the DNA TGTGCCAGCTCCCCAGGACTCTCCACAGATACGCAGTATTTT. Amino acid sequence: CASSPGLSTDTQYF. The whole variable domain, filled in from reference TRBV2 and TRBJ2-3, reads EPEVTQTPSHQVTQMGQEVILRCVPISNHLYFYWYRQILGQKVEFLVSFYNNEISEKSEIFDDQFSVERPDGSNFTLKIRSTKLEDSAMYFCASSPGLSTDTQYFGPGTRLTVL.

The chain's CDR3 is CASSVGANVENEQFF. The CDR3 coding sequence is TGTGCCAGCAGCGTAGGAGCGAATGTTGAGAATGAGCAGTTCTTC. The chain is built from TRBV9 and TRBJ2-1, with no clear D. The CDR3 consists of 15 residues. The V and J ends lost 0 bases and 7 bases respectively, with 14 bases between them. From germline, CDR1 is SGDLS and CDR2 YYNGEE.

The chain has TRBV6-5 and TRBJ2-3; the match to TRBD2 covers 9 bases. The CDR3 is made up of 15 amino acids. V was pared by 5 bases and J by 9 bases, with 12 bases of the junction left unmatched. The germline CDR1 and CDR2 sequences are MNHEY and SVGAGI. CDR3 in DNA: TGTGCCAGCAGTACCGATAGCGGGAGAGGGTGGACGCAGTATTTT. This translates into CASSTDSGRGWTQYF.

This chain uses TRBV7-2 with TRBJ2-1; 13 bases fit TRBD2. Trimming removed 3 bases from V and 8 bases from J; junction bases left unmatched: 4. This CDR3 is 15 amino acids long. Germline CDR1 SGHTA, CDR2 FQGNSA. The CDR3 DNA reads as TGTGCCAGCAGCTTCGGGACTAGCGGGATTGATGAGCAGTTCTTC. It translates to CASSFGTSGIDEQFF.

V and J are TRBV9 and TRBJ2-3; 10 nucleotides match TRBD2. This CDR3 is 17 amino acids long. After removal of 3 bases from V and 0 bases from J, the junction contained 7 bases not matched to a gene. Germline CDR1 SGDLS, CDR2 YYNGEE. In DNA form, the CDR3 reads TGTGCCAGCAGCGGACAACTAGCGGGGATAAGCACAGATACGCAGTATTTT. Amino acid sequence: CASSGQLAGISTDTQYF. Filled out from reference TRBV9 and TRBJ2-3, the complete variable domain reads DSGVTQTPKHLITATGQRVTLRCSPRSGDLSVYWYQQSLDQGLQFLIQYYNGEERAKGNILERFSAQQFPDLHSELNLSSLELGDSALYFCASSGQLAGISTDTQYFGPGTRLTVL.

The V call is TRBV6-4, the J call TRBJ2-3, with D possibly TRBD2 on 6 matching bases. Germline CDR1 and CDR2: MRHNA and SNTAGT. The CDR3 has 14 amino acids. Deletions cut 0 bases from V and 7 bases from J, with 11 bases between. CDR3 nucleotide sequence: TGTGCCAGCAGTGACTCGGAGGGCGTGAATACGCAGTATTTT. Protein product: CASSDSEGVNTQYF.

This chain connects TRBV18 to TRBJ1-3; TRBD1 aligns across 7 bases. Germline CDR1 reads KGHSH; CDR2 reads LQKENI. CDR3 length: 15 amino acids. The J segment lost 4 bases and the V segment lost 4 bases, leaving 7 bases of the junction unmatched. The DNA for the CDR3 is TGTGCCAGCTCACTGCACAGGGGTACAGGAAACACCATATATTTT. Residues: CASSLHRGTGNTIYF.

This chain uses TRBV4-1 with TRBJ2-1; 8 bases map to TRBD2. J was trimmed by 5 bases and V by 1 base; bases with no gene match: 7. CDR3 length equals 16 residues. Germline assignment: CDR1 MGHRA and CDR2 YSYEKL. The CDR3 bases are TGCGCCAGCAGCCAAGTCCCGGGAGGGCCCCACAATGAGCAGTTCTTC. Amino acid sequence: CASSQVPGGPHNEQFF.

The rearrangement uses TRBV23-1 and TRBJ1-1, with 10 bases that match TRBD1. TRBV23-1 is an ORF, with its function uncertain. This CDR3 has 16 amino acids. The ends lost 2 bases at V and 5 bases at J; junction bases unmatched: 8. The CDR3 nucleotides read TGCGCCAGCAGTCAAGACGGACAGGGGGTGAGGACTGAAGCTTTCTTT. It encodes CASSQDGQGVRTEAFF.

The chain couples TRBV28 to TRBJ2-5; 12 nucleotides agree with TRBD2. The CDR3 runs to 16 residues. CDR1 is MDHEN, CDR2 SYDVKM, per germline. The V segment lost 5 bases and the J segment 4 bases; nucleotides outside the gene matches: 8. In DNA, the CDR3 is TGTGCCAGCAGTCCCCACCAGGGACTAGCGGGAGAGACCCAGTACTTC. Translation: CASSPHQGLAGETQYF.